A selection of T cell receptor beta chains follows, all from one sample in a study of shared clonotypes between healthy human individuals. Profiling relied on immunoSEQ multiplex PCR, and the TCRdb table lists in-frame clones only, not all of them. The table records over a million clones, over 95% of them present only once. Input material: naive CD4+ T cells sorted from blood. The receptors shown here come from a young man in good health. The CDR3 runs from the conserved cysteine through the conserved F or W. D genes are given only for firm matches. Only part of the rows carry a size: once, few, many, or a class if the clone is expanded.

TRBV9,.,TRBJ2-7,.,CASSVGTTGRYEQYF,TGTGCCAGCAGCGTAGGGACTACGGGACGCTACGAGCAGTACTTC
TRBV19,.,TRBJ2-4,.,CASSIARKNIQYF,TGTGCCAGTAGTATAGCTCGAAAAAACATTCAGTACTTC
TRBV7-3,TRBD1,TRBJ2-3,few,CASSLSGTGTDTQYF,TGTGCCAGCAGCTTGAGCGGGACAGGGACAGATACGCAGTATTTT
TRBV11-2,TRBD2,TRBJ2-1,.,CASRSGLAYNEQFF,TGTGCCAGCAGGTCGGGACTAGCGTACAATGAGCAGTTCTTC
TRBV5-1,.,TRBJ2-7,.,CASSFDRGPSSQYF,TGCGCCAGCAGCTTCGACAGAGGACCCTCAAGTCAGTACTTC
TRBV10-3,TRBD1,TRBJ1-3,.,CAIGGQGDVTGNTIYF,TGTGCCATCGGCGGACAGGGAGACGTTACTGGAAACACCATATATTTT
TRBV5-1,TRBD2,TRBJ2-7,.,CASSYPGLAGGGHLGRIYEQYF,TGCGCCAGCAGCTATCCCGGACTAGCGGGAGGAGGGCACCTGGGGCGAATCTACGAGCAGTACTTC
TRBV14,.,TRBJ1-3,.,CASSQVPTGLSGNTIYF,TGTGCCAGCAGCCAAGTTCCGACGGGACTCTCTGGAAACACCATATATTTT
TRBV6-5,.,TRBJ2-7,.,CASTEPGFYEQYF,TGTGCCAGCACCGAGCCCGGCTTCTACGAGCAGTACTTC
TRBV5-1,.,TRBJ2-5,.,CASSLYETQYF,TGCGCCAGCAGCTTGTATGAGACCCAGTACTTC
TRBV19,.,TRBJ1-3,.,CASSMPGGNTIYF,TGTGCCAGTAGTATGCCCGGCGGAAACACCATATATTTT
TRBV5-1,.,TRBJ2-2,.,CASSLGVNTGELFF,TGCGCCAGCAGTTTGGGGGTCAACACCGGGGAGCTGTTTTTT
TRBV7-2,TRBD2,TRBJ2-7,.,CASSKTSGTTSREQYF,TGTGCCAGCAGCAAGACTAGCGGGACCACCTCGAGGGAGCAGTACTTC
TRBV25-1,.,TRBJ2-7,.,CAISRDQTYEQYF,TGTGCCATCTCTCGGGACCAAACCTACGAGCAGTACTTC
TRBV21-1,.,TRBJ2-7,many,CASSKGGLAGERSYEQYF,TGTGCCAGCAGCAAAGGGGGACTAGCGGGCGAACGCTCCTACGAGCAGTACTTC
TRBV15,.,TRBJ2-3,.,CATSRDTGGVRADTQYF,TGTGCCACCAGCAGAGATACCGGCGGGGTTCGTGCAGATACGCAGTATTTT
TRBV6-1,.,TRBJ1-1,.,CASSDRTNTEAFF,TGTGCCAGCAGTGACCGCACGAACACTGAAGCTTTCTTT
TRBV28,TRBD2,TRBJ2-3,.,CASSIPIPRLSGKRAPDTQYF,TGTGCCAGCAGTATCCCTATCCCACGACTGAGCGGGAAAAGGGCACCAGATACGCAGTATTTT
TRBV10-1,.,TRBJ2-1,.,CASSESRKGNEQFF,TGCGCCAGCAGTGAGTCGAGGAAAGGCAATGAGCAGTTCTTC